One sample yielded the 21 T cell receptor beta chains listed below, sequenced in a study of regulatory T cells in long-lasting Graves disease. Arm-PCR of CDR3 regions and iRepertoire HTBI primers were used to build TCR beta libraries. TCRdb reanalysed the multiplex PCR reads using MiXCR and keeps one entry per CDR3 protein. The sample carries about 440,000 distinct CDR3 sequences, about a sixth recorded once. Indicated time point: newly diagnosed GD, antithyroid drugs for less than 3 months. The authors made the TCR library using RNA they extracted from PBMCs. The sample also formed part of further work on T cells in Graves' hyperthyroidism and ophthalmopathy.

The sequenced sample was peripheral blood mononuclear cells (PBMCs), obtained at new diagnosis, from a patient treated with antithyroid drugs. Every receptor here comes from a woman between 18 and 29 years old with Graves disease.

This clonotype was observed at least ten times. This CDR3 is CASSDRGSHNEQFF. For the CDR3, the DNA is TGTGCCAGCTCCGACAGGGGGTCCCACAATGAGCAGTTCTTC. V is TRBV18 and J is TRBJ2-1, with 9 bases aligning to TRBD1. The trim removed 6 bases at V and 5 bases at J, leaving 5 bases unmatched. The CDR3 contains 14 residues. Germline V gives CDR1 KGHSH, CDR2 LQKENI.

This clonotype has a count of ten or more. The CDR3 is CSAMGLETGRNTEAFF. The CDR3 region has the DNA TGCAGTGCTATGGGGTTGGAGACAGGGCGGAACACTGAAGCTTTCTTT. The J gene is TRBJ1-1, the V gene TRBV20-1, with 7 bases aligning to TRBD1. CDR3 size: 16 residues. V was clipped by 4 bases and J by 1 base; unmatched bases: 12. CDR1 is DFQATT and CDR2 is SNEGSKA in the germline V gene (reference sequence).

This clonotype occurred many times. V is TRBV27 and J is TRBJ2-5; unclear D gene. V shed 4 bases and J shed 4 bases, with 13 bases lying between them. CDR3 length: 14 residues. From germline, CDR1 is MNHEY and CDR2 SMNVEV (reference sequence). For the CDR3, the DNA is TGTGCCAGCAGTTCCCTTGGCAGGCTAGAGACCCAGTACTTC. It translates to CASSSLGRLETQYF.

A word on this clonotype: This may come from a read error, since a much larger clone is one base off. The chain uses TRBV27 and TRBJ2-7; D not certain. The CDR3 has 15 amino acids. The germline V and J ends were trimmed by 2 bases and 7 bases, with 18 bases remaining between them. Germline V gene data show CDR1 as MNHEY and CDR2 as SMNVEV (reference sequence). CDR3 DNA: TGTGCCAGCAGTTTAATTGTGGCCCAGCTAAATGAGCAGTACTTC. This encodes CASSLIVAQLNEQYF.

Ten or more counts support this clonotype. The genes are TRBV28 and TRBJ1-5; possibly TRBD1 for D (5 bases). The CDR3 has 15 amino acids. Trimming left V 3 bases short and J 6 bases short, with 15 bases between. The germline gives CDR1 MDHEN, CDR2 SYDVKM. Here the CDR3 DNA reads TGTGCCAGCAGTTTGTATGATACAGGTCCTCAGCCCCAGCATTTT. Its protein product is CASSLYDTGPQPQHF.

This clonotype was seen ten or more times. The CDR3 reads CASSDSSPLHF. DNA for the CDR3: TGTGCCAGCAGTGATAGTTCACCCCTCCACTTT. This chain links TRBV6-1 with TRBJ1-6; D is uncertain. The V end was cut by 3 bases, the J end by 9 bases, with 3 bases between. The CDR3 spans 11 residues. CDR1 and CDR2 from the germline V gene are MNHNS and SASEGT.

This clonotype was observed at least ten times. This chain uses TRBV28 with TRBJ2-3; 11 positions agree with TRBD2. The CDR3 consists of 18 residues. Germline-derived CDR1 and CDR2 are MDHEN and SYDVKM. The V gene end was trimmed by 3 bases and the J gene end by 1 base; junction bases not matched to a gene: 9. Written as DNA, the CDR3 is TGTGCCAGCAGTTTCCCGACCCAACTAGCGGGGGGCACAGATACGCAGTATTTT. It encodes CASSFPTQLAGGTDTQYF.

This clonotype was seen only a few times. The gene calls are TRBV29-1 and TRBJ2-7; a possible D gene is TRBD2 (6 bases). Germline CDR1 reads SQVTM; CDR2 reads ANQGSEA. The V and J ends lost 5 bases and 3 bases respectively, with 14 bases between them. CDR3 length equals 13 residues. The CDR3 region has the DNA TGCAGCGTTTACGGCGGGACCTACTACGAGCAGTACTTC. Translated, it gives CSVYGGTYYEQYF.

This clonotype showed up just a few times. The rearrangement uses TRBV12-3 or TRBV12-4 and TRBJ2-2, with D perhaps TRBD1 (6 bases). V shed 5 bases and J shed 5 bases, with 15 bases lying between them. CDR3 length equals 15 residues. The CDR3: CASSPTGFSTGELFF. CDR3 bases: TGTGCCAGCAGTCCGACAGGTTTTTCAACCGGGGAGCTGTTTTTT.

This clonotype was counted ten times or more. The CDR3 region is CASSQDWTRYSPLHF. The CDR3 region has the DNA TGTGCCAGCAGCCAAGATTGGACGAGATATTCACCCCTCCACTTT. The chain has TRBV4-2 and TRBJ1-6; D call uncertain. Trimming took 0 bases from V and 8 from J, leaving 11 bases between them. CDR1 LGHNA and CDR2 YNFKEQ come from the germline V gene. This CDR3 has 15 residues.

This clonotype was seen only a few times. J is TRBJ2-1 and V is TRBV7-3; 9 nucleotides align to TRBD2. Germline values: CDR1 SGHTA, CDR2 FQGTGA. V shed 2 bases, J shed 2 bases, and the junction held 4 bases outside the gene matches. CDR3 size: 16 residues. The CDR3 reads CASSLDPSGTYNEQFF. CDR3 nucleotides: TGTGCCAGCAGCTTAGATCCTAGCGGGACCTACAATGAGCAGTTCTTC.

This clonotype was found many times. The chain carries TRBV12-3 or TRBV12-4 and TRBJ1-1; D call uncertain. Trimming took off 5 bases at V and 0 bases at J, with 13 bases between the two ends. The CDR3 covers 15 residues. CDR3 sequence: CASSHGLAMNTEAFF. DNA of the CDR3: TGTGCCAGCAGTCACGGGCTTGCCATGAACACTGAAGCTTTCTTT.

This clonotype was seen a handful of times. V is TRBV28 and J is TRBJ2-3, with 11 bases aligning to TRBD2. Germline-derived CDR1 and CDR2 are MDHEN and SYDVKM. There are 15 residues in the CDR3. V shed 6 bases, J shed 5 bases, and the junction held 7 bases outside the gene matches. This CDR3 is CASRLPTSGKDTQYF. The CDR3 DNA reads TGTGCCAGCAGACTACCGACTAGCGGGAAAGATACGCAGTATTTT.

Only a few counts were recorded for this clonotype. The CDR3 here is CSVASFSADTQYF. CDR3 coding DNA: TGCAGCGTTGCTAGCTTTTCGGCAGATACGCAGTATTTT. V usage is TRBV29-1 and J usage is TRBJ2-3; a weak D match, TRBD2 (5 bases). CDR1 and CDR2 from the germline V gene are SQVTM and ANQGSEA. V was trimmed by 4 bases and J by 4 bases, leaving 12 bases between them. The CDR3 consists of 13 residues.

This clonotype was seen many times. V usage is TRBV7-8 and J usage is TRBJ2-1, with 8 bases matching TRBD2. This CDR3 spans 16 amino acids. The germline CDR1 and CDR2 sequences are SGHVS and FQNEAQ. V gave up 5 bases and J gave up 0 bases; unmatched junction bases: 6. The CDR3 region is CASSTLAGRSYNEQFF. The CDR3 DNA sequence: TGTGCCAGCAGCACTTTAGCGGGGCGCTCCTACAATGAGCAGTTCTTC. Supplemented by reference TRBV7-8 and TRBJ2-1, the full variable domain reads GAGVSQSPRYKVAKRGQDVALRCDPISGHVSLFWYQQALGQGPEFLTYFQNEAQLDKSGLPSDRFFAERPEGSVSTLKIQRTQQEDSAVYLCASSTLAGRSYNEQFFGPGTRLTVL.

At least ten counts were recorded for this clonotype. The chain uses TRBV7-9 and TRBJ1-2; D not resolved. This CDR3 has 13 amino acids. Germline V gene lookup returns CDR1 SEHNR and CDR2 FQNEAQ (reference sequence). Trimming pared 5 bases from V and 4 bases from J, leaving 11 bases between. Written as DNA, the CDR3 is TGTGCCAGCAGCGACGACACGGTCTATGGCTACACCTTC. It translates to CASSDDTVYGYTF.

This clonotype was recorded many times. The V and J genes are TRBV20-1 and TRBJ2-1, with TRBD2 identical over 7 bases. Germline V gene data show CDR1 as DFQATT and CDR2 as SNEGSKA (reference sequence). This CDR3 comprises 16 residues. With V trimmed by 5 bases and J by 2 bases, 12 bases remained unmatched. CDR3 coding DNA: TGCAGTGCTCAGACTCGGACTAGTCGAACCTACAATGAGCAGTTCTTC. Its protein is CSAQTRTSRTYNEQFF.

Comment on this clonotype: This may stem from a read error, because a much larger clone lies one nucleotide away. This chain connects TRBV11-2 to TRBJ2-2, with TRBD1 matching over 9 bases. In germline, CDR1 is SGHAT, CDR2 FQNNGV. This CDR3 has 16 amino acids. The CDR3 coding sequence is TGTGTCAGCAGCTTAGTGGGACAGGGAAACACCGGGGAGCTGTTTTTT. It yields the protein CVSSLVGQGNTGELFF.

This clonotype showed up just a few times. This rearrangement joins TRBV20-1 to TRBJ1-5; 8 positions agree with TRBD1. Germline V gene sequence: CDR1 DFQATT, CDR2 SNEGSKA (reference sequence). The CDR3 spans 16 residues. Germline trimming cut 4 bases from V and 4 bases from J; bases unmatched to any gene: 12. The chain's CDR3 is CSATPGQGIRNQPQHF. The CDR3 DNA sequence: TGCAGTGCTACTCCCGGACAGGGAATAAGGAATCAGCCCCAGCATTTT.

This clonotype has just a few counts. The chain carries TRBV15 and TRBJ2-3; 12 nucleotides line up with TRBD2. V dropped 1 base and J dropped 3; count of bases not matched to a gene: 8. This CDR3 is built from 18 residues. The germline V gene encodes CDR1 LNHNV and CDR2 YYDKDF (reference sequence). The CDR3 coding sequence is TGTGCCACCAGCAGAGGGGTACTAGCGGGAGGATGGACAGATACGCAGTATTTT. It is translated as CATSRGVLAGGWTDTQYF.

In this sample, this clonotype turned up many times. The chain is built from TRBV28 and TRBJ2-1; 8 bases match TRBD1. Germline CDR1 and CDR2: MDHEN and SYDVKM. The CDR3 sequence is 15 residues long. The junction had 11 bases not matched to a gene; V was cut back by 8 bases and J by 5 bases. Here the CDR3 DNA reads TGTGCCAGCTTCGCCGGGACAGGAGTTCACAATGAGCAGTTCTTC. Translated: CASFAGTGVHNEQFF.